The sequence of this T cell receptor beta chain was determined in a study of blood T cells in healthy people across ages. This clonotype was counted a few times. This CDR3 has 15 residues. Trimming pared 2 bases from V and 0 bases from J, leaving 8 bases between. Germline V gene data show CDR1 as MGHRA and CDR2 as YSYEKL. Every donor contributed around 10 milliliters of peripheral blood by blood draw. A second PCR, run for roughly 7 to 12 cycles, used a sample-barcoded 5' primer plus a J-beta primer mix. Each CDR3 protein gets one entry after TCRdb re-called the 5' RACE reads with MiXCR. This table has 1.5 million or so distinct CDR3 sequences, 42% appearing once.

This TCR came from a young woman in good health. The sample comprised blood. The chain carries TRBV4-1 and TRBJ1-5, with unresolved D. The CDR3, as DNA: TGCGCCAGCAGCCAACAGGAAAATAGCAATCAGCCCCAGCATTTT. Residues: CASSQQENSNQPQHF.